This TCR beta chain is drawn from a study of glioma-infiltrating T cells after dendritic cell vaccination. Whole-study context: Patients received autologous tumor lysate-pulsed dendritic cell vaccination between about 2002 and 2013.

Primers: 60 V beta forward and 13 J beta reverse. Profiling relied on immunoSEQ multiplex PCR, and the TCRdb table lists in-frame clones only, not all of them. The data contain about 100,000 clones, around three quarters of them seen just once; the ten biggest clones take up 5.5% to 7%. Study-level findings and limits: Patients with more pretreatment TILs had longer time to progression and survival.

Germline V lookup: CDR1 MDHEN, CDR2 SYDVKM. Losses at the gene ends were 5 bases for V and 3 bases for J; bases not matched to a gene: 12. The CDR3 contains 17 residues. Selection required adequate fresh-frozen tumor tissue plus more than two years' survival data. This clone was detected only a few times. Antigen unknown. Sequencing used blood, obtained before dendritic cell vaccination. The sequence derives from a human donor with glioblastoma. The chain carries TRBV28 and TRBJ2-3; 9 bases match TRBD2. CDR3 in amino acids: CASSPAGWREGTDTQYF. CDR3 bases: TGTGCCAGCAGTCCCGCCGGGTGGCGGGAGGGAACAGATACGCAGTATTTT.